The clone carrying this T cell receptor beta chain was detected only a few times. Its antigen is undetermined. The sample belongs to a study of blood T cells in healthy people across ages. Study-level results: Older age went with lower TCR beta diversity per million T cells, in a roughly linear way.

It was with a sample-barcoded 5' primer and a J-beta primer mix that a second PCR of about 6 to 11 cycles was run. MiXCR, run by TCRdb on the 5' RACE reads, gives a single entry per CDR3 protein. The table shows about 780,000 distinct CDR3 sequences, with 25% to 30% occurring only once. These data also formed part of another study, on T cells of mothers and their children.

The TCR was taken from a boy younger than 18 in good health. Sequencing was performed on blood.

The CDR3 loop reads CAISESGEVETQYF. The CDR3 coding sequence is TGTGCCATCAGTGAGTCGGGGGAGGTAGAGACCCAGTACTTC. The chain recombines TRBV10-3 with TRBJ2-5; D may be TRBD2 (6 bases). V was pared by 0 bases and J by 4 bases, with 9 bases between. Germline V gene lookup returns CDR1 ENHRY and CDR2 SYGVKD. This CDR3 has 14 amino acids.